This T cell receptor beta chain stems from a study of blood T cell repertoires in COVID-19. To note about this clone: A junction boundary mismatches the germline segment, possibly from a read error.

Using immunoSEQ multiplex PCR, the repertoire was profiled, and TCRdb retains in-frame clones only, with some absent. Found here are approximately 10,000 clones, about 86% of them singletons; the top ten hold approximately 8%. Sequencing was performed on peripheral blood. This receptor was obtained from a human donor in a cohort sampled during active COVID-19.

The CDR3 loop reads CASSPGLASSHEQYF. CDR3 DNA: TGTGCTAGCAGCCCCGGACTAGCGTCAAGCCACGAGCAGTACTTC. The chain couples TRBV7-7 to TRBJ2-7, with 9 bases aligning to TRBD2. The CDR3 extends over 15 amino acids. Germline-derived CDR1 and CDR2 are SSHAT and FNYEAQ (reference sequence).